The T cell receptor (beta chain) under discussion was sequenced for a study of blood T cell repertoires in COVID-19. Study-wide background: PBMCs, B-cell-depleted T cells, or T cells provided the cDNA or gDNA that made up the material.

The age range of participants was about 18 to 100 years, with residence in about 25 US areas. Study processing details: Amplified reference gene primers provided the basis for estimating nucleated cell counts. Some clones are missing from TCRdb's copy, which holds only in-frame ones; the method was immunoSEQ multiplex PCR. That table furnishes V, J and clone size, whereas the DNA furnished D and trimming. The sample holds fewer than 250,000 clones; roughly 84% are singletons and the top ten take approximately 6.5%. The J segment lost 2 bases and the V segment lost 3 bases, leaving 8 bases of the junction unmatched. Germline V gene sequence: CDR1 MDHEN, CDR2 SYDVKM. CDR3 length equals 16 residues.

The specimen sequenced was PBMCs or T cells enriched from blood (not recorded which). V is TRBV28 and J is TRBJ2-7, with 9 bases that match TRBD1. This sequence was found in a middle-aged woman who had recovered from COVID-19. For the CDR3, the DNA is TGTGCCAGCAGTTTCGCCGGGACAGGGATGGCCTACGAGCAGTACTTC. Protein sequence: CASSFAGTGMAYEQYF. The whole variable domain, remainder taken from reference TRBV28 and TRBJ2-7, is DVKVTQSSRYLVKRTGEKVFLECVQDMDHENMFWYRQDPGLGLRLIYFSYDVKMKEKGDIPEGYSVSREKKERFSLILESASTNQTSMYLCASSFAGTGMAYEQYFGPGTRLTVT.